Below, 14 T cell receptor beta chains from the same sample are listed, as sequenced in a study of blood T cell repertoires in COVID-19. Here immunoSEQ multiplex PCR was the method, and the copy in TCRdb shows in-frame clones only, minus some. This table has 80,000 to 95,000 clones, around 81% appearing once. The specimen was peripheral blood. All receptors come from an elderly man with acute or convalescent COVID-19.

This clone was observed once. The CDR3 region has the DNA TGCGCCAGCAGCACGGGACAGCAGAGCTCCTACAATGAGCAGTTCTTC. Protein: CASSTGQQSSYNEQFF. V usage is TRBV5-1 and J usage is TRBJ2-1, with TRBD1 identical over 7 bases. This CDR3 is built from 16 residues. Germline-derived CDR1 and CDR2 are SGHRS and YFSETQ. With 4 bases clipped from V and 0 bases from J, the junction kept 7 bases outside the gene matches.

This chain connects TRBV10-1 to TRBJ2-1; 10 bases fit TRBD2. V dropped 4 bases and J dropped 2; count of bases not matched to a gene: 2. Germline assignment: CDR1 WNHNN and CDR2 SYGVQD (reference sequence). The CDR3 has 15 amino acids. The CDR3 region is CASSGLAGTYNEQFF. For the CDR3, the DNA is TGCGCCAGCAGTGGACTAGCGGGTACCTACAATGAGCAGTTCTTC.

V is TRBV18 and J is TRBJ2-5; maybe TRBD1 (6 bases). Trimming stripped 3 bases from V and 4 bases from J, with 9 bases between. Germline V gene data show CDR1 as KGHSH and CDR2 as LQKENI. The length of the CDR3 is 13 residues. Here the CDR3 reads CASSPAGAETQYF. The DNA of the CDR3 is TGTGCCAGCTCACCGGCAGGGGCAGAGACCCAGTACTTC.

The chain couples TRBV7-3 to TRBJ2-2, with TRBD2 identical over 10 bases. This CDR3 is built from 14 residues. The V and J ends lost 5 bases and 10 bases, in that order; junction bases with no gene match: 7. Germline V gene sequence: CDR1 SGHTA, CDR2 FQGTGA. The CDR3 coding sequence is TGTGCCAGCAGCCCGTGGACTAGCGGCGTGGAGCTGTTTTTT. Protein sequence: CASSPWTSGVELFF.

This clone was counted ten times or more. This chain links TRBV4-1 with TRBJ2-2, with 12 nucleotides matching TRBD2. Germline V lookup: CDR1 MGHRA, CDR2 YSYEKL. Losses at the gene ends were 3 bases for V and 4 bases for J; bases not matched to a gene: 6. This CDR3 is 17 amino acids long. This CDR3 reads CASSHRLAGESTGELFF. In DNA, the CDR3 is TGCGCCAGCAGCCACAGACTAGCGGGAGAGAGCACCGGGGAGCTGTTTTTT.

The gene calls are TRBV18 and TRBJ1-2; 7 bases align to TRBD1. J was trimmed by 2 bases and V by 3 bases; bases with no gene match: 0. The CDR3 totals 13 residues. The germline V gene encodes CDR1 KGHSH and CDR2 LQKENI. Written as DNA, the CDR3 is TGTGCCAGCTCACCGGGACAGAACTATGGCTACACCTTC. Its translation: CASSPGQNYGYTF.

The chain links TRBV2 to TRBJ1-5; no definite D call. The CDR3 sequence is 13 residues long. The germline V gene encodes CDR1 SNHLY and CDR2 FYNNEI. With 6 bases removed from V and 5 bases from J, the gap between germline ends came to 11 bases. The CDR3 spells CASRIDNYQPQHF. DNA of the CDR3: TGTGCCAGCAGAATCGACAACTATCAGCCCCAGCATTTT.

V gene TRBV27 combines with J gene TRBJ2-1, with D tentatively TRBD2 (7 bases). Deletions cut 1 base from V and 4 bases from J, with 20 bases between. CDR1 MNHEY and CDR2 SMNVEV come from the germline V gene (reference sequence). This CDR3 comprises 18 residues. The CDR3 nucleotides are TGTGCCAGCAGTTTATTTCGTCCCGCGGAGGGGGGGTACAATGAGCAGTTCTTC. This translates into CASSLFRPAEGGYNEQFF.

This clone was counted between two and nine times. The chain uses TRBV5-1 and TRBJ1-1, with D perhaps matching TRBD1 (6 bases). Trimming shortened V by 5 bases and J by 0 bases, and 14 bases separated the two germline ends. CDR1 is SGHRS, CDR2 YFSETQ, per germline. This CDR3 comprises 15 residues. The CDR3 DNA reads as TGCGCCAGCAGGGGGTATCAGGGGTTGAACACTGAAGCTTTCTTT. Amino acids: CASRGYQGLNTEAFF. The variable domain in full, with the rest retrieved from reference TRBV5-1 and TRBJ1-1, is KAGVTQTPRYLIKTRGQQVTLSCSPISGHRSVSWYQQTPGQGLQFLFEYFSETQRNKGNFPGRFSGRQFSNSRSEMNVSTLELGDSALYLCASRGYQGLNTEAFFGQGTRLTVV.

The chain recombines TRBV7-9 with TRBJ2-1, with TRBD2 matching over 9 bases. Losses at the gene ends were 1 base for V and 4 bases for J; bases not matched to a gene: 5. The CDR3 totals 16 residues. Germline-derived CDR1 and CDR2 are SEHNR and FQNEAQ (reference sequence). The chain's CDR3 is CASSLGAGGGYNEQFF. CDR3 bases: TGTGCCAGCAGCTTAGGAGCGGGAGGAGGATACAATGAGCAGTTCTTC.

CDR3 loop: CASSLKNRLAGGPYEQYF. Here the CDR3 DNA reads TGTGCCAGCAGCTTGAAAAACCGACTAGCGGGAGGCCCCTACGAGCAGTACTTC. The V gene is TRBV7-9, the J gene TRBJ2-7; TRBD2 agrees at 13 bases. This CDR3 comprises 18 residues. V shed 3 bases and J 2 bases; nucleotides not matched to a gene: 10. Germline assignment: CDR1 SEHNR and CDR2 FQNEAQ (reference sequence). Based on the CDR3 plus reference TRBV7-9 and TRBJ2-7, the full variable domain is DTGVSQNPRHKITKRGQNVTFRCDPISEHNRLYWYRQTLGQGPEFLTYFQNEAQLEKSRLLSDRFSAERPKGSFSTLEIQRTEQGDSAMYLCASSLKNRLAGGPYEQYFGPGTRLTVT.

The gene calls are TRBV9 and TRBJ2-6; a possible D gene is TRBD2 (6 bases). The ends were cut back, 0 bases at V and 2 bases at J, with 15 bases in the middle. The CDR3 runs to 18 residues. Germline loops: CDR1 SGDLS, CDR2 YYNGEE. In nucleotides, the CDR3 is TGTGCCAGCAGCGTAGCTACGGGGGTTGGGGCTGGGGCCAACGTCCTGACTTTC. Its protein product is CASSVATGVGAGANVLTF.

The chain uses TRBV14 and TRBJ1-4; 7 nucleotides match TRBD1. Unmatched junction bases numbered 10, after V lost 4 bases and J lost 8 bases. CDR1 and CDR2 (germline): SGHDN, FVKESK. CDR3 length equals 15 residues. Here the CDR3 DNA reads TGTGCCAGCAGCCTCCGACAGGGACGGTTGGAAAAACTGTTTTTT. Residues: CASSLRQGRLEKLFF. Based on the CDR3 plus reference TRBV14 and TRBJ1-4, the full variable domain is EAGVTQFPSHSVIEKGQTVTLRCDPISGHDNLYWYRRVMGKEIKFLLHFVKESKQDESGMPNNRFLAERTGGTYSTLKVQPAELEDSGVYFCASSLRQGRLEKLFFGSGTQLSVL.

The rearrangement links TRBV12-3 or TRBV12-4 to TRBJ2-1; TRBD2 matches 13 bases. The CDR3 is made up of 12 amino acids. Trimming at V came to 5 bases and at J to 15 bases, leaving 4 bases not matched to a gene. The CDR3 region has the DNA TGTGCCAGCAGTCCGACTAGCGGGAGGAGGTTCTTC. It encodes CASSPTSGRRFF.